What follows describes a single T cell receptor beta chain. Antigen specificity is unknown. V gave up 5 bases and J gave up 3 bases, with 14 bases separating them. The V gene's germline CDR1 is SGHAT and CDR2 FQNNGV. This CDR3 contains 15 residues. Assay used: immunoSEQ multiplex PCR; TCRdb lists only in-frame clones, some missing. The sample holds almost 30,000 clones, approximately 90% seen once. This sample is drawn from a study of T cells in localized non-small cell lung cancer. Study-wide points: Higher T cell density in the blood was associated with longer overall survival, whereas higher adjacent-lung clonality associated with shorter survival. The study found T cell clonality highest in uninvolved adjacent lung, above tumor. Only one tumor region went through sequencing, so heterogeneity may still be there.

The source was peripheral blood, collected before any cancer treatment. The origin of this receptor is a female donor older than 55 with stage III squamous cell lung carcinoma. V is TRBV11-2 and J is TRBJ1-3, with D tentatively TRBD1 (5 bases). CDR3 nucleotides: TGTGCCAGCAGCGGCCGACAGATAAGTGGAAACACCATATATTTT. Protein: CASSGRQISGNTIYF. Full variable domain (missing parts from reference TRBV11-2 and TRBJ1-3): EAGVAQSPRYKIIEKRQSVAFWCNPISGHATLYWYQQILGQGPKLLIQFQNNGVVDDSQLPKDRFSAERLKGVDSTLKIQPAKLEDSAVYLCASSGRQISGNTIYFGEGSWLTVV.